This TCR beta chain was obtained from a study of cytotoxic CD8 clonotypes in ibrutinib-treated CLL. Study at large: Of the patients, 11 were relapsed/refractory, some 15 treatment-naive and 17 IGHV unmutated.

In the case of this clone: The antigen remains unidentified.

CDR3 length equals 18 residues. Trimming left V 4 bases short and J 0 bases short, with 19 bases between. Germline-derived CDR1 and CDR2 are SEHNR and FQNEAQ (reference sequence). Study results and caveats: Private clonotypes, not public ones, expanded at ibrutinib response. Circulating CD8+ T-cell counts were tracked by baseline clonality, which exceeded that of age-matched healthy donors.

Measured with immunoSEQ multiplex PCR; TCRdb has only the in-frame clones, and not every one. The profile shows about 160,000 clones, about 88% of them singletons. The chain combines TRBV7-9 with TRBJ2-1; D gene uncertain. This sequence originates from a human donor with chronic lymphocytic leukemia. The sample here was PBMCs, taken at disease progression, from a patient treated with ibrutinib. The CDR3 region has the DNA TGTGCCAGCAGCTCACGCTTAGGCTTGCGGAGCTCCTACAATGAGCAGTTCTTC. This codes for CASSSRLGLRSSYNEQFF.